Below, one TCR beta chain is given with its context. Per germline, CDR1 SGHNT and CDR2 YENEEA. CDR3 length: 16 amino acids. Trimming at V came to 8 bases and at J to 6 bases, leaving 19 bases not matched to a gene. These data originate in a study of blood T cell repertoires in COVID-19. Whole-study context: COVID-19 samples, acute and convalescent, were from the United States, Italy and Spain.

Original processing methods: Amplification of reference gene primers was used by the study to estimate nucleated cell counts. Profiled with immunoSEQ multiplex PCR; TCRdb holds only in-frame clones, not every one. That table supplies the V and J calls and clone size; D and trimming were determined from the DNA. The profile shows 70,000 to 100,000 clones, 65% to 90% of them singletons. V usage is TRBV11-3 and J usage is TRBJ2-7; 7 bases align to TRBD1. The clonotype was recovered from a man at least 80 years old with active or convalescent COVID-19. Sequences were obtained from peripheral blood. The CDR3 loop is CASSPSAFGAGGEQYF. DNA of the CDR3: TGTGCCAGCTCCCCTTCCGCTTTCGGGGCAGGGGGCGAGCAGTACTTC.